The 17 T cell receptor beta chains below come from one sample, sequenced in a study of T cell responses to AZD1222 COVID-19 vaccine. Here immunoSEQ multiplex PCR was the method, and the copy in TCRdb shows in-frame clones only, minus some. Here the sample spans 250,000 to 300,000 clones, around 93% being singletons. This sample comprised peripheral blood, obtained 28 days after the second AZD1222 dose. Receptors were obtained from an adult who received the AZD1222 COVID-19 vaccine.

The chain has TRBV6-1 and TRBJ2-7, with D tentatively TRBD2 (6 bases). The V gene lost 6 bases and the J gene lost 0 bases, with 9 bases spanning the gap. CDR1 is MNHNS and CDR2 is SASEGT in the germline V gene. The CDR3 runs to 13 residues. The CDR3 DNA sequence: TGTGCCAGCAGACGGGACTTCTCCTACGAGCAGTACTTC. Protein sequence: CASRRDFSYEQYF.

The J gene is TRBJ2-1, the V gene TRBV7-9; tentative D call: TRBD2 (6 bases). V was pared by 5 bases and J by 1 base, with 12 bases between. Germline lookup yields CDR1 SEHNR and CDR2 FQNEAQ (reference sequence). CDR3 length equals 15 residues. The CDR3, as DNA: TGTGCCAGCAGCCGTCTGGCGGGGTCCTACAATGAGCAGTTCTTC. It translates to CASSRLAGSYNEQFF. The full variable domain, in which reference TRBV7-9 and TRBJ2-1 provide the parts outside the CDR3, is DTGVSQNPRHKITKRGQNVTFRCDPISEHNRLYWYRQTLGQGPEFLTYFQNEAQLEKSRLLSDRFSAERPKGSFSTLEIQRTEQGDSAMYLCASSRLAGSYNEQFFGPGTRLTVL.

The chain joins TRBV4-3 to TRBJ2-7; 9 bases map to TRBD1. This CDR3 is built from 16 residues. The V gene end was trimmed by 0 bases and the J gene end by 4 bases; junction bases not matched to a gene: 7. CDR1 and CDR2 (germline): LGHNA, YSLEER. CDR3 nucleotides: TGCGCCAGCAGCCAAGACCCCCGGGACAGGGTATACGAGCAGTACTTC. Protein: CASSQDPRDRVYEQYF.

The sample holds one count of this clone. The chain's CDR3 is CASSHLRRNEQFF. In nucleotides, the CDR3 is TGTGCCAGCAGCCACCTCCGGCGCAATGAGCAGTTCTTC. The genes are TRBV3-1 (or the pseudogene TRBV3-2) and TRBJ2-1, with D uncertain. Between the trimmed V and J ends, which lost 3 bases and 6 bases, there was a span of 9 bases. The CDR3 runs to 13 residues. CDR1 and CDR2 (germline): LGHDT, YNNKEL (reference sequence).

The V gene is TRBV28, the J gene TRBJ1-3, with D possibly being TRBD1 (6 bases). The CDR3 covers 15 residues. The germline V gene encodes CDR1 MDHEN and CDR2 SYDVKM. The V end lost 6 bases, the J end lost 0 bases, and 12 bases lay between the germline ends. Here the CDR3 DNA reads TGTGCCAGCAGCCTCAGGGGCTCCTCTGGAAACACCATATATTTT. Its protein is CASSLRGSSGNTIYF.

The rearrangement links TRBV2 to TRBJ2-7; tentatively, D is TRBD1 or TRBD2 (5 bases each). V lost 8 bases and J 4 bases, leaving 21 bases between the germline ends. CDR1 is SNHLY and CDR2 is FYNNEI in the germline V gene. This CDR3 contains 15 residues. As DNA, the CDR3 is TGTGCCAGCGACATGGGAACGGGGCCGCGGTACGAGCAGTACTTC. Its translation is CASDMGTGPRYEQYF.

The chain recombines TRBV6-2 or TRBV6-3 with TRBJ2-7; a weak D match, TRBD1 (6 bases). V lost 6 bases and J lost 2, with 11 bases in between. The CDR3 sequence is 13 residues long. In germline, CDR1 is MNHEY, CDR2 SVGEGT. For the CDR3, the DNA is TGTGCCAGCAGCGACAGGCGAGCCTACGAGCAGTACTTC. It codes for CASSDRRAYEQYF.

Regarding this clone: Other DNA variants within this sample encode the same CDR3. J is TRBJ2-3 and V is TRBV3-1 (or the pseudogene TRBV3-2), with D unclear. Germline V gene lookup returns CDR1 LGHDT and CDR2 YNNKEL (reference sequence). The V and J ends lost 2 bases and 5 bases respectively, with 2 bases between them. This CDR3 is built from 11 residues. For the CDR3, the DNA is TGTGCCAGCAGCCAAAGAGATACGCAGTATTTT. Translation gives CASSQRDTQYF.

This clone was detected once. This chain connects TRBV20-1 to TRBJ2-5, with D possibly being TRBD2 (7 bases). There are 11 residues in the CDR3. V shed 7 bases and J shed 5 bases, with 11 bases lying between them. Looked up from germline, CDR1 is DFQATT and CDR2 is SNEGSKA (reference sequence). The CDR3 coding sequence is TGCAGTGTTGGGAGGGGGGAGACCCAGTACTTC. Translated, it gives CSVGRGETQYF.

The V call is TRBV6-5, the J call TRBJ1-1; unclear D gene. The length of the CDR3 is 15 residues. Germline assignment: CDR1 MNHEY and CDR2 SVGAGI. V was trimmed by 7 bases and J by 0 bases, leaving 15 bases between them. The CDR3 spells CASNVARGLNTEAFF. CDR3 bases: TGTGCCAGCAACGTAGCTAGAGGGCTGAACACTGAAGCTTTCTTT.

V and J are TRBV7-3 and TRBJ2-1; 12 bases line up with TRBD2. Germline values: CDR1 SGHTA, CDR2 FQGTGA. This CDR3 is 18 amino acids long. V lost 5 bases to trimming and J lost 5 bases; unmatched junction nucleotides: 13. The CDR3 here is CASSRPELLAGGNNEQFF. The CDR3 DNA follows: TGTGCCAGCAGCCGGCCAGAACTTCTAGCGGGAGGGAACAATGAGCAGTTCTTC.

The chain joins TRBV6-5 to TRBJ2-7, with TRBD1 matching over 8 bases. V trimming: 6 bases; J trimming: 5 bases; junction bases outside the gene matches: 9. CDR3 length equals 14 residues. Germline assignment: CDR1 MNHEY and CDR2 SVGAGI. DNA of the CDR3: TGTGCCAGCAGCGGACAGGGACGCCTGAACGAGCAGTACTTC. This gives the protein CASSGQGRLNEQYF.

This clone appeared once. This sequence joins TRBV18 and TRBJ1-2; TRBD1 is a possible D gene (6 bases). V gave up 3 bases and J gave up 1 base, with 12 bases separating them. The CDR3 has 15 amino acids. Germline V CDR1 and CDR2: KGHSH, LQKENI. In DNA, the CDR3 is TGTGCCAGCTCACCTGGGAGGGGGAATAACTATGGCTACACCTTC. The encoded protein is CASSPGRGNNYGYTF. The whole variable domain, filled in from reference TRBV18 and TRBJ1-2, reads NAGVMQNPRHLVRRRGQEARLRCSPMKGHSHVYWYRQLPEEGLKFMVYLQKENIIDESGMPKERFSAEFPKEGPSILRIQQVVRGDSAAYFCASSPGRGNNYGYTFGSGTRLTVV.

This chain uses TRBV7-9 with TRBJ2-3, with 9 bases lining up with TRBD2. This CDR3 has 15 amino acids. Germline CDR1 SEHNR, CDR2 FQNEAQ (reference sequence). J was trimmed by 4 bases and V by 7 bases; bases with no gene match: 9. CDR3 region: CASTPSGEVPDTQYF. As DNA, the CDR3 is TGTGCCAGCACCCCTAGCGGGGAGGTCCCAGATACGCAGTATTTT. The complete variable domain, with remaining parts taken from reference TRBV7-9 and TRBJ2-3, reads DTGVSQNPRHKITKRGQNVTFRCDPISEHNRLYWYRQTLGQGPEFLTYFQNEAQLEKSRLLSDRFSAERPKGSFSTLEIQRTEQGDSAMYLCASTPSGEVPDTQYFGPGTRLTVL.

This rearrangement joins TRBV12-3 or TRBV12-4 to TRBJ1-6; D remains unclear. Trimming left V 2 bases short and J 7 bases short, with 0 bases between. This CDR3 is 11 amino acids long. The CDR3 nucleotides are TGTGCCAGCAGTTTAAATTCACCCCTCCACTTT. Protein: CASSLNSPLHF.

J is TRBJ2-7 and V is TRBV6-2 or TRBV6-3; D is undetermined. Germline loops: CDR1 MNHEY, CDR2 SVGEGT. The CDR3 is 11 amino acids. The V end was cut by 4 bases, the J end by 6 bases, with 7 bases between. The CDR3 protein is CASSSPLEQYF. DNA for the CDR3: TGTGCCAGCAGTTCCCCCCTCGAGCAGTACTTC.

This CDR3 is CASSLSADTEAFF. CDR3 nucleotide sequence: TGTGCCAGCAGCTTGTCCGCGGACACTGAAGCTTTCTTT. The V call is TRBV7-9, the J call TRBJ1-1; D is unresolved. V was cut by 3 bases and J by 3 bases, with 8 bases left in between. Germline V gene data show CDR1 as SEHNR and CDR2 as FQNEAQ (reference sequence). The CDR3 runs to 13 residues.